The T cell receptor beta chain described here comes from a study of OX40 agonist ivuxolimab in advanced cancers. General study points: Certain nonresponding patients likewise had low normalized T-cell clonal expansion. The average count of expanded clones was higher among CD8+ T cells than among CD4+.

TCRdb keeps only in-frame clones here, not all; method: immunoSEQ multiplex PCR. The table shows around 76,000 clones, with 94% occurring only once. Note on this clone: Its matching antigen is unknown.

The CDR3 is 17 amino acids. V dropped 0 bases and J dropped 0 bases, with 15 bases sitting between them. The germline V gene has CDR1 SGDLS and CDR2 YYNGEE. This receptor was obtained from an adult with an advanced solid tumor such as melanoma, head and neck, liver or kidney cancer. Here the sequenced sample was CD4+ or CD8+ T cells sorted from blood, taken in a trial of the OX40 agonist ivuxolimab. V usage is TRBV9 and J usage is TRBJ1-1; D is uncertain. CDR3 nucleotides: TGTGCCAGCAGCGTAGAGGCAGCGACCGCTCTGAACACTGAAGCTTTCTTT. It encodes CASSVEAATALNTEAFF.